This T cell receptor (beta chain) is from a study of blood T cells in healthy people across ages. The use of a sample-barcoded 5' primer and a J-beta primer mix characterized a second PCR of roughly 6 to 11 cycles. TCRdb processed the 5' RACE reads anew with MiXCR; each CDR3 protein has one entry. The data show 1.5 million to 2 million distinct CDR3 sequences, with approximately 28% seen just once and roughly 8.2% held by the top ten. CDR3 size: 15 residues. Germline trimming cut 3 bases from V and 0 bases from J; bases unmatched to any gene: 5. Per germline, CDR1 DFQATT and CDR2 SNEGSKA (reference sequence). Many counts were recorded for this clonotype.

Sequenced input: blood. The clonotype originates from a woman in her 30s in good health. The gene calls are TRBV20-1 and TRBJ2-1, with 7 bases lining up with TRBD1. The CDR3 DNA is TGCAGTGCTAGGATAGGGGGCCGCTCCTACAATGAGCAGTTCTTC. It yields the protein CSARIGGRSYNEQFF.